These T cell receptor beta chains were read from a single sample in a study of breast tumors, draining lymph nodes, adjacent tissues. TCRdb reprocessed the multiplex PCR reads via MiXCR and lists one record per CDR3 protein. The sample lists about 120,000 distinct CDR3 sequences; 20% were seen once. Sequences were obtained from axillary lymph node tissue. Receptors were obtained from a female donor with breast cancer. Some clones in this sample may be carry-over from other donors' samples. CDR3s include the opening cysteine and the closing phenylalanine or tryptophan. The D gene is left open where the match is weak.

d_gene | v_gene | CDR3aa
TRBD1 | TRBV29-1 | CSVGGTGGYEKLFF
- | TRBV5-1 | CASSLDNEQFF
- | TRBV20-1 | CSAQAGVQQPQHF
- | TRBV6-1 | CASSVTPYEQYF
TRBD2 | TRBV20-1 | CSARDLAGAGLDTQYF
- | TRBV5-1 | CASRSGTLGTGELFF
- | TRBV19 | CARTNNYGYTF
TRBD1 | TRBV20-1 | CSARILQGATVGYTF
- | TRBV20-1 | CSAERPAKNEKLFF
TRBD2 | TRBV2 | CASSEDGAGGPNEQFF
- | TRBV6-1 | CASSVLTGELFF
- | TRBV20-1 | CSARDRVIAFF
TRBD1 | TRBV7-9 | CASSSRTGVSPLHF
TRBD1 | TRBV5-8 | CASSLVGQNYGYTF
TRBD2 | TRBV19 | CASSSQTSREEQFF
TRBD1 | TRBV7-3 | CASSSKGRGHGTDTQYF
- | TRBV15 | CATSSWGGAYNEQFF
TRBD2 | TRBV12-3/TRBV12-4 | CASSRDTPATSGGTTQYF
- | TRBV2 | CASSETESPLHF
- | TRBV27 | CASSFSLATLADTQYF
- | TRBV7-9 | CASSLAFGGVGEKLFF
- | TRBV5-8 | CASSLVQPYGYTF
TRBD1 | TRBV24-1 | CATSDATGGTDTQYF
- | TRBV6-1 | CASCEILTGELFF
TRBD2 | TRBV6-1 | CASKLAGRSNEQFF
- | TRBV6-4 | CATHPSSYNEQFF
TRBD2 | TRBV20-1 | CSARPASSGGARQYF
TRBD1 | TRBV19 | CASSHGQVPQPQHF
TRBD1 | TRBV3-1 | CASSQEMGQVGGANVLTF
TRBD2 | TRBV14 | CASRLAGVSGANVLTF
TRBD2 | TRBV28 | CASSTRTSGPYNEQFF
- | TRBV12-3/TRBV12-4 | CASSPGTGNSPLHF
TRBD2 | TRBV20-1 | CSADERGARTDTQYF
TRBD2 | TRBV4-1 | CASSLRLAGDITDTQYF
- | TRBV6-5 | CASSPDRLQPQHF
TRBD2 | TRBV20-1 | CSASGSGRRGGGTDTQYF
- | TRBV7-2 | CASSSQGGGEQFF
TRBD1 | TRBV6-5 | CASSSGTGNTEAFF
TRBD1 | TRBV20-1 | CSATDRAAYEQYF
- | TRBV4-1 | CASSQEAPGVSYEQYF
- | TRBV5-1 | CASSLGSTLNTEAFF
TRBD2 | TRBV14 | CASSPRGAGQQETQYF
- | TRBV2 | CASRPGLYEQYF
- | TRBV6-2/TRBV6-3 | CASSYSDTQYF
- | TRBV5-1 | CASSSGGTNEKLFF